This is a list of T cell receptor beta chains from one sample in a study of cytotoxic CD8 clonotypes in ibrutinib-treated CLL. The protocol was immunoSEQ multiplex PCR, while the TCRdb copy is restricted to in-frame clones and leaves out a portion. The sample has about 63,000 clones; approximately 54% are singletons. The sample consisted of PBMCs, taken after 12 months of ibrutinib treatment. The receptors shown here come from a human donor with chronic lymphocytic leukemia. Each CDR3 is given with its conserved first and last residue. The order of the fields is V gene, D gene, J gene, CDR3 DNA, CDR3 protein. The D gene is left open where the match is weak.

>TRBV7-8|TRBD1|TRBJ2-3
TGTGCCAGCAGCTTAGCCCGACAGGGGCTAGGGGGAGATACGCAGTATTTT
CASSLARQGLGGDTQYF
>TRBV7-9|-|TRBJ2-2
TGTGCCAGCAGCTCCCTTGGAGAGCCGAACACCGGGGAGCTGTTTTTT
CASSSLGEPNTGELFF
>TRBV30|-|TRBJ1-1
TGTGCCTGGAGTGCACTCTCCACTGAAGCTTTCTTT
CAWSALSTEAFF
>TRBV7-2|-|TRBJ1-1
TGTGCCAGCAGCTTAGAGGTCACCGTGAACACTGAAGCTTTCTTT
CASSLEVTVNTEAFF
>TRBV2|TRBD1|TRBJ1-1
TGTGCCAGCAGTGAAAACCCGTGGGGGACAGGGGAGACTGAAGCTTTCTTT
CASSENPWGTGETEAFF
>TRBV5-1|TRBD1|TRBJ1-1
TGCGCCAGCAGCTTTGGGGACAGGGTAGTTTCTGAAGCTTTCTTT
CASSFGDRVVSEAFF
>TRBV30|-|TRBJ2-7
TGTGCCTGGAGTGTATGGGGGACGGCGCTGAACTTC
CAWSVWGTALNF
>TRBV6-1|-|TRBJ1-4
TGTGCCAGCAGGAACAAAGCTGGGTGGGGTGAAAAACTGTTTTTT
CASRNKAGWGEKLFF
>TRBV6-1|TRBD1|TRBJ2-7
TGTGCCAGCAGTGAAGGGGGACAGTCCTACGAGCAGTACTTC
CASSEGGQSYEQYF
>TRBV28|-|TRBJ2-1
TGTGCCAGCAGAAGGGGGAGGGCCGATAATGAGCAGTTCTTC
CASRRGRADNEQFF
>TRBV28|-|TRBJ2-1
TGTGCCAGCAGTTTACACGCGACAGGCTACAATGAGCAGTTCTTC
CASSLHATGYNEQFF
>TRBV6-4|-|TRBJ1-5
TGTGCCAGCAGTGCGGCCGAGGGAATGCCCCAGCATTTT
CASSAAEGMPQHF